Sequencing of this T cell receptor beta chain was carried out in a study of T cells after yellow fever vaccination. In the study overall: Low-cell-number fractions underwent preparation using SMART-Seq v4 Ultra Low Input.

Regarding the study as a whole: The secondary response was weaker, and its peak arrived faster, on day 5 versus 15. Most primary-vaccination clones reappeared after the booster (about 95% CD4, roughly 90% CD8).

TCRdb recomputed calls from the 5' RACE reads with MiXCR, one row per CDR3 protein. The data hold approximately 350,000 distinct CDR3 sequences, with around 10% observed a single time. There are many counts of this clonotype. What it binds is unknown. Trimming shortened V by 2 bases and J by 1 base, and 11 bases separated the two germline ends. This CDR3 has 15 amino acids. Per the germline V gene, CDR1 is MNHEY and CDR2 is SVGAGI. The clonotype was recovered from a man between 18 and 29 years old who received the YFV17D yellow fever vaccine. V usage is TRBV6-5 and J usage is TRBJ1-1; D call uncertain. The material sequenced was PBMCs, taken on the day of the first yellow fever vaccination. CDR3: CASSYGSLQNTEAFF. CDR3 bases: TGTGCCAGCAGTTACGGGTCGCTCCAGAACACTGAAGCTTTCTTT.